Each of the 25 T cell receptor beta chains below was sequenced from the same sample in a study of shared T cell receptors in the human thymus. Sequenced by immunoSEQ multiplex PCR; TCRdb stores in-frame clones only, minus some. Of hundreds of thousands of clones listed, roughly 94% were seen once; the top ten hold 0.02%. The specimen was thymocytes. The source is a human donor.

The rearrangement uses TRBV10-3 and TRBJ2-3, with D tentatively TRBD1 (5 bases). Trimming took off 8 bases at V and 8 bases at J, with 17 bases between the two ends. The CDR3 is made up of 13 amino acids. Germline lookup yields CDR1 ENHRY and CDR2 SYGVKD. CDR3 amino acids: CAIFPGPGATQYF. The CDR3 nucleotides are TGTGCCATCTTCCCCGGCCCTGGGGCTACGCAGTATTTT.

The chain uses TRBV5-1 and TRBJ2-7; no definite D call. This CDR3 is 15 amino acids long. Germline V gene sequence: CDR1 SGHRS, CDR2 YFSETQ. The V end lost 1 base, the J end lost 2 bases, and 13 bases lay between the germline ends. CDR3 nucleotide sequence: TGCGCCAGCAGCTTGCGGTGGGGAAAACCCTACGAGCAGTACTTC. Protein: CASSLRWGKPYEQYF.

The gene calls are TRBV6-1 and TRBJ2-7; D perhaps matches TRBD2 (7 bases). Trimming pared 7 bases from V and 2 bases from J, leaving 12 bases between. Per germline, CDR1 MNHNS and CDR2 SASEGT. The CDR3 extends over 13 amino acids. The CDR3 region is CASTGGLAYEQYF. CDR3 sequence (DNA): TGTGCCAGCACGGGGGGCCTAGCCTACGAGCAGTACTTC.

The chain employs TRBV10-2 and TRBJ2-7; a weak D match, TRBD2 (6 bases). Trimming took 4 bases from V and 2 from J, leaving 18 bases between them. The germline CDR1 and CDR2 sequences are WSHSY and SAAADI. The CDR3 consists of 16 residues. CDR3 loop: CASSGWVMGGTYEQYF. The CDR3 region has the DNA TGCGCCAGCAGTGGGTGGGTTATGGGGGGAACCTACGAGCAGTACTTC.

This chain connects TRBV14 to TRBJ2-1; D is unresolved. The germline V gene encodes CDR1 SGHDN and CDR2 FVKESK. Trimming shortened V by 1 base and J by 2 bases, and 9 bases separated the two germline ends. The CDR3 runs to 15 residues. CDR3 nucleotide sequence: TGTGCCAGCAGCCAAGGACCTAGTCCCTACAATGAGCAGTTCTTC. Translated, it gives CASSQGPSPYNEQFF.

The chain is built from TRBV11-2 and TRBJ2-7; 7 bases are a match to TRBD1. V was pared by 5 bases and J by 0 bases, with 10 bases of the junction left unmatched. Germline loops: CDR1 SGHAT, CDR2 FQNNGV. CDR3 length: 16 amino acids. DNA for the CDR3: TGTGCCAGCAGCCAGAGGGACAGTCTAAGCTCCTACGAGCAGTACTTC. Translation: CASSQRDSLSSYEQYF.

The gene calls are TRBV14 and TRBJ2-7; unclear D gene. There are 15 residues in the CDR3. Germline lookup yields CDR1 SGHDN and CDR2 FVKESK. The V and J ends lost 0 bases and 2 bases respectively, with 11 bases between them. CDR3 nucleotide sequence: TGTGCCAGCAGCCAAGAGAGGAACCCGACCTACGAGCAGTACTTC. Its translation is CASSQERNPTYEQYF.

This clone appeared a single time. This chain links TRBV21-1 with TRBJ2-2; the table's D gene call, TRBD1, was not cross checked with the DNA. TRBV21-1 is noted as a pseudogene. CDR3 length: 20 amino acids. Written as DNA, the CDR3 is TGTGCCAGCAGCAAATGGCTGGTCGGCCTCCAGGGTACAGTCCCCGGGGAGCTGTTTTTT. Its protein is CASSKWLVGLQGTVPGELFF.

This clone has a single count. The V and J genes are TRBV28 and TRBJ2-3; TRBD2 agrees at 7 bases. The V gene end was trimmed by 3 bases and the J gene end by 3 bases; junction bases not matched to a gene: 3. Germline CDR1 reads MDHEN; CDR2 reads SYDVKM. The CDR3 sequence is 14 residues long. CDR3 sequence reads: CASSLTSSTDTQYF. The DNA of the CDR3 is TGTGCCAGCAGTTTGACTAGCAGTACAGATACGCAGTATTTT. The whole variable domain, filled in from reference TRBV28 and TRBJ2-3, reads DVKVTQSSRYLVKRTGEKVFLECVQDMDHENMFWYRQDPGLGLRLIYFSYDVKMKEKGDIPEGYSVSREKKERFSLILESASTNQTSMYLCASSLTSSTDTQYFGPGTRLTVL.

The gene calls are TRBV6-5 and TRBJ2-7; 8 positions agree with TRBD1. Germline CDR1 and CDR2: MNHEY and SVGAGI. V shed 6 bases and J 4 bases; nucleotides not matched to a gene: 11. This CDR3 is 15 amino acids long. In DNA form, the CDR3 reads TGTGCCAGCAGGGGGACTGGACAGGGAAGTTACGAGCAGTACTTC. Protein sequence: CASRGTGQGSYEQYF.

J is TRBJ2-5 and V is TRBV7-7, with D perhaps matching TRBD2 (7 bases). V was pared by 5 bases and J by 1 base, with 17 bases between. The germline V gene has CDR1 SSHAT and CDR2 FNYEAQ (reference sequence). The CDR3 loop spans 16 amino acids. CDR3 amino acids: CASSPRGAGVQETQYF. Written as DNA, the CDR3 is TGTGCCAGCAGCCCTCGGGGGGCTGGGGTCCAAGAGACCCAGTACTTC.

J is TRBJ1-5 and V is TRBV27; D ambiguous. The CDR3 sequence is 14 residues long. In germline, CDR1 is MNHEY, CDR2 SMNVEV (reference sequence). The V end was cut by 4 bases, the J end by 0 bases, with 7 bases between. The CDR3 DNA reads TGTGCCAGCAGTTCCCTCCTTAGCAATCAGCCCCAGCATTTT. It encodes CASSSLLSNQPQHF.

The CDR3 DNA sequence: TGTGCCAGCAGTGAATCGTCCGGGCTGGGAAAAACTGAAGCTTTCTTT. Its protein is CASSESSGLGKTEAFF. The gene calls are TRBV25-1 and TRBJ1-1, with unresolved D. Germline CDR1 and CDR2: MGHDK and SYGVNS. This CDR3 has 16 residues. Trimming removed 1 base at V and 5 bases at J, with 17 bases between.

CDR3 protein: CASSYRSNTGELFF. The CDR3 nucleotides read TGTGCCAGTAGTTACAGATCAAACACCGGGGAGCTGTTTTTT. The rearrangement joins TRBV19 to TRBJ2-2; no reliable D call. Per the germline V gene, CDR1 is LNHDA and CDR2 is SQIVND (reference sequence). The CDR3 runs to 14 residues. Trimming took off 5 bases at V and 2 bases at J, with 9 bases between the two ends.

The CDR3 is CASSVTGGLDEQFF. The CDR3 DNA sequence: TGTGCCAGCAGCGTGACAGGGGGCTTGGATGAGCAGTTCTTC. The chain joins TRBV9 to TRBJ2-1; 10 bases fit TRBD1. Looked up from germline, CDR1 is SGDLS and CDR2 is YYNGEE. This CDR3 region has 14 residues. V gave up 2 bases and J gave up 8 bases; unmatched junction bases: 4.

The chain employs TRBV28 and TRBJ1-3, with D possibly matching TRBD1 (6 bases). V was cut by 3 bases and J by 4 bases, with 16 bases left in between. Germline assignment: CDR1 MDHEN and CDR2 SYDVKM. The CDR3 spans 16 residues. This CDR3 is CASSFRAGAIGNTIYF. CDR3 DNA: TGTGCCAGCAGTTTTCGGGCGGGGGCTATCGGAAACACCATATATTTT.

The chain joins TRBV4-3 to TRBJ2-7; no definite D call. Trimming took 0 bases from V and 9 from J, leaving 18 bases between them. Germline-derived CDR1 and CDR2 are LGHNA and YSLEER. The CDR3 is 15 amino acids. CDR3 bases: TGCGCCAGCAGCCAAGATACGGTGGCGAGCGTTCGGCAGTACTTC. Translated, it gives CASSQDTVASVRQYF.

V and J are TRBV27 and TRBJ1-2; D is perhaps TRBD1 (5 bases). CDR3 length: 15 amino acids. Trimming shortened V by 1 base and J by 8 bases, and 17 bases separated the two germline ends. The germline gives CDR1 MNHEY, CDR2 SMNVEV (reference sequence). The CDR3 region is CASSLFGRRTTGYTF. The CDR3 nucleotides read TGTGCCAGCAGTTTATTTGGCCGTCGGACAACCGGCTACACCTTC.

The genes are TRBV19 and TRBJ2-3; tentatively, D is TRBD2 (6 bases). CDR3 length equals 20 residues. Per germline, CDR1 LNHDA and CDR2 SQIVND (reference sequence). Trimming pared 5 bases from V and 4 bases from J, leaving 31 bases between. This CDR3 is CASSPPETGRELAPADTQYF. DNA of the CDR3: TGTGCCAGTAGTCCCCCCGAAACTGGGCGGGAATTAGCCCCGGCAGATACGCAGTATTTT.

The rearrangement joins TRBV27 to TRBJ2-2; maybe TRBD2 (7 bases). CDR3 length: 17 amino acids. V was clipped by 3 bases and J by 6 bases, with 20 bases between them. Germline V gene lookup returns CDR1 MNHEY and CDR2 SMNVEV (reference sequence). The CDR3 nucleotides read TGTGCCAGCAGTTTGCGGGGGCGGCGTAACTTTCCCGGGGAGCTGTTTTTT. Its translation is CASSLRGRRNFPGELFF.

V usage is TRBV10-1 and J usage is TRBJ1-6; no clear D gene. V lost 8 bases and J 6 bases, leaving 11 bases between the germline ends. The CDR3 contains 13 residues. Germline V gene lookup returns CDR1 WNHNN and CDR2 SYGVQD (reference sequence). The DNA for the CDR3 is TGCGCCAGCGGAGGACTGGGTAATTCACCCCTCCACTTT. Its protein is CASGGLGNSPLHF.

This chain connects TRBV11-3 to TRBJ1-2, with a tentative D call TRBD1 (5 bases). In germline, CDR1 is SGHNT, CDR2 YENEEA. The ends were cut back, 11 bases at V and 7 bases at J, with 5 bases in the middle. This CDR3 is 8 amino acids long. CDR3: CADSGYTF. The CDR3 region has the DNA TGTGCCGACAGTGGCTACACCTTC.

The CDR3, as DNA: TGCGGCGACGGGCTAGCGGGAGCTGAGGAGCAGTTCTTC. Protein product: CGDGLAGAEEQFF. This chain joins TRBV29-1 and TRBJ2-1; TRBD2 aligns across 10 bases. The CDR3 extends over 13 amino acids. In germline, CDR1 is SQVTM, CDR2 ANQGSEA.

This CDR3 reads CASSSPRAPTSPQYNEQFF. The CDR3 DNA sequence: TGCGCCAGCAGCTCCCCTCGGGCCCCGACTAGTCCTCAATACAATGAGCAGTTCTTC. The chain recombines TRBV5-1 with TRBJ2-1, with D possibly matching TRBD2 (6 bases). Germline V lookup: CDR1 SGHRS, CDR2 YFSETQ. The germline V and J ends were trimmed by 3 bases and 4 bases, with 26 bases remaining between them. The length of the CDR3 is 19 residues.

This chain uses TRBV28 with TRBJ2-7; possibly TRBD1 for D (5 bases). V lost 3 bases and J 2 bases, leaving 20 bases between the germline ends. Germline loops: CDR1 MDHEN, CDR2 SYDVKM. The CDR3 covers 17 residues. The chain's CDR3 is CASSFPYGTGDPYEQYF. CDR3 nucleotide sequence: TGTGCCAGCAGTTTTCCCTATGGTACAGGCGACCCCTACGAGCAGTACTTC.